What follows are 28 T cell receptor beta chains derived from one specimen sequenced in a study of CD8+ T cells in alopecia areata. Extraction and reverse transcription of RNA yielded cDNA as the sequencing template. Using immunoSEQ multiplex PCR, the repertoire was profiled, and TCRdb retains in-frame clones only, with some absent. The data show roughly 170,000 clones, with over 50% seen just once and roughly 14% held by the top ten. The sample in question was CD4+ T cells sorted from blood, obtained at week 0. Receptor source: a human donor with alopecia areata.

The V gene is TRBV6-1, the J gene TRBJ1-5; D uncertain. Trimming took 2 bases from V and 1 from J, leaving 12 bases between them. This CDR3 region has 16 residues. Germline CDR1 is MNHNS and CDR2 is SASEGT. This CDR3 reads CASSEWGTGSNQPQHF. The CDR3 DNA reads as TGTGCCAGCAGTGAATGGGGTACCGGCAGCAATCAGCCCCAGCATTTT.

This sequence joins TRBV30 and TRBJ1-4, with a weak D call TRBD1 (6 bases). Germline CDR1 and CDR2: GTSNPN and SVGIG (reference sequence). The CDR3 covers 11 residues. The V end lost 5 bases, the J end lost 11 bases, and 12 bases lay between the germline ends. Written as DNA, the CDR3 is TGTGCCTGGGGGCGGACAGACAAACTGTTTTTT. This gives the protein CAWGRTDKLFF. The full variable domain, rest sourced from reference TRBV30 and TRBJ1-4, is SQTIHQWPATLVQPVGSPLSLECTVEGTSNPNLYWYRQAAGRGLQLLFYSVGIGQISSEVPQNLSASRPQDRQFILSSKKLLLSDSGFYLCAWGRTDKLFFGSGTQLSVL.

The CDR3 loop is CATRVRERGETQYF. In DNA, the CDR3 is TGTGCCACCAGGGTGAGAGAGCGGGGAGAGACCCAGTACTTC. The chain is built from TRBV15 and TRBJ2-5; 7 positions agree with TRBD2. This CDR3 is 14 amino acids long. Germline V CDR1 and CDR2: LNHNV, YYDKDF (reference sequence). V lost 6 bases, J lost 4 bases, and 8 bases stayed unmatched.

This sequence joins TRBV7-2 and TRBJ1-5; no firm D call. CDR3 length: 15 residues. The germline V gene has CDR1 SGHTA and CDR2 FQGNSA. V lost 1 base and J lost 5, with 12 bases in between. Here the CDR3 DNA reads TGTGCCAGCAGCTTAGGGTCCCGAGGGTATCAGCCCCAGCATTTT. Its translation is CASSLGSRGYQPQHF.

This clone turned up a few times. The CDR3 bases are TGTGCCAGCAGACAGCAAGCTTATAGCAATCAGCCCCAGCATTTT. It is translated as CASRQQAYSNQPQHF. The chain couples TRBV7-2 to TRBJ1-5; D is ambiguous. The V gene's germline CDR1 is SGHTA and CDR2 FQGNSA. Deletions cut 6 bases from V and 0 bases from J, with 12 bases between. This CDR3 is built from 15 residues.

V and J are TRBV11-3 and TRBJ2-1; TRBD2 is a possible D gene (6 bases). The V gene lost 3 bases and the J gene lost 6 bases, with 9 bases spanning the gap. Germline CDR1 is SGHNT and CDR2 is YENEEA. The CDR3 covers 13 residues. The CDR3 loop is CASSLGGGNEQFF. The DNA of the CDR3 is TGTGCCAGCAGCTTGGGAGGTGGCAATGAGCAGTTCTTC.

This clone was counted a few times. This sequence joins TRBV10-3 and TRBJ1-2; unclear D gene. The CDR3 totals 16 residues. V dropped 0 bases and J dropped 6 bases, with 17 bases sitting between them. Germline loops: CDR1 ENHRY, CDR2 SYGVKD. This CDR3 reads CAISESVGPPRDGYTF. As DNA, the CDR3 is TGTGCCATCAGTGAGTCCGTCGGGCCACCTCGGGATGGCTACACCTTC.

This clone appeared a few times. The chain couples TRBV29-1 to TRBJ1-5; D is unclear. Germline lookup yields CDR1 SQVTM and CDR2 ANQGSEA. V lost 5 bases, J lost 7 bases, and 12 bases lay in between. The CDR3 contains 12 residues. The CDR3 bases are TGCAGCGTTAGTTTAGGTGGACAGCCCCAGCATTTT. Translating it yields CSVSLGGQPQHF.

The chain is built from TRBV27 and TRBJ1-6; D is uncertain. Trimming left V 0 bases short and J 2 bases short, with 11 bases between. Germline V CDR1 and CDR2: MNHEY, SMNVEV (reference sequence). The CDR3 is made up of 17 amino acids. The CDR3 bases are TGTGCCAGCAGTTTATCACGGGGATCTACCTATAATTCACCCCTCCACTTT. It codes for CASSLSRGSTYNSPLHF.

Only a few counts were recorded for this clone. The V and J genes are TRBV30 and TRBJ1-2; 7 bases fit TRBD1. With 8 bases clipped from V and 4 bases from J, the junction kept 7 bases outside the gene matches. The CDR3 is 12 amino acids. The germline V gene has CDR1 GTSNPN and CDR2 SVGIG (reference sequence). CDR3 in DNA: TGTGCCGGCCTGACAGGGCGCTATGGCTACACCTTC. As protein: CAGLTGRYGYTF.

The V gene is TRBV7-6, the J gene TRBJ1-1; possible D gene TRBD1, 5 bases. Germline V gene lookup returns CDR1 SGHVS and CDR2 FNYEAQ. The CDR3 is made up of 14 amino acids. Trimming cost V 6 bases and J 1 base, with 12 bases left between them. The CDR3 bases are TGTGCCAGCAGTACCGGGACGGGGAACACTGAAGCTTTCTTT. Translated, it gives CASSTGTGNTEAFF.

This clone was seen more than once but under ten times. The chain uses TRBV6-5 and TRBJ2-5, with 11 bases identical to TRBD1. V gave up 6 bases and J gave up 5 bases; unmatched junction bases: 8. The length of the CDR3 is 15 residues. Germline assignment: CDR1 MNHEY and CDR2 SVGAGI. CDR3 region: CASSSGTGGVETQYF. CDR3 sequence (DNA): TGTGCCAGCAGCTCCGGGACAGGGGGGGTGGAGACCCAGTACTTC.

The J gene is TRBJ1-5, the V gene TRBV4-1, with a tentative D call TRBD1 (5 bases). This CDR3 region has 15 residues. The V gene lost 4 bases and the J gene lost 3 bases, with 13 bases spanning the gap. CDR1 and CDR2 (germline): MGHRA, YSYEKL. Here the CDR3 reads CASSPQQVVNQPQHF. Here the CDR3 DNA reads TGCGCCAGCAGCCCCCAACAGGTCGTCAATCAGCCCCAGCATTTT.

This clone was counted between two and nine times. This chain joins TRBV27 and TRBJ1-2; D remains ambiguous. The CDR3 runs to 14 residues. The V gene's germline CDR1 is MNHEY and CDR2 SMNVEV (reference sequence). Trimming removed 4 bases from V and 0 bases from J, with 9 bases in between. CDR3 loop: CASSSEHPNYGYTF. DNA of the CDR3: TGTGCCAGCAGTTCGGAGCATCCTAACTATGGCTACACCTTC.

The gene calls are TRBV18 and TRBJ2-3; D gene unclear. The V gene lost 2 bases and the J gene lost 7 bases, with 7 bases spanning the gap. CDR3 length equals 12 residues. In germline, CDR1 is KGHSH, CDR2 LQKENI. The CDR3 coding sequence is TGTGCCAGCTCACCAGAGGTGTATACGCAGTATTTT. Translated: CASSPEVYTQYF. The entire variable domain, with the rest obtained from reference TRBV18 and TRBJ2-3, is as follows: NAGVMQNPRHLVRRRGQEARLRCSPMKGHSHVYWYRQLPEEGLKFMVYLQKENIIDESGMPKERFSAEFPKEGPSILRIQQVVRGDSAAYFCASSPEVYTQYFGPGTRLTVL.

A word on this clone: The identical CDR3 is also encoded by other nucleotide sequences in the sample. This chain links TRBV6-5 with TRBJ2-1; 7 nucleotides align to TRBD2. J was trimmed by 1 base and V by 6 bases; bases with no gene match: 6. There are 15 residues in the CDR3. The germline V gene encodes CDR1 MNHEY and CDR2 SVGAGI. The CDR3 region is CASSLDGGSYNEQFF. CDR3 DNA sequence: TGTGCCAGCAGCCTCGACGGGGGGTCCTACAATGAGCAGTTCTTC.

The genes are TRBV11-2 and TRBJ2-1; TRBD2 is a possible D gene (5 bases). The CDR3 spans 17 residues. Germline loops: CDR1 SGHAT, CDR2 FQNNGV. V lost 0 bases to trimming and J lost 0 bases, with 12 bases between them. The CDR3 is CASSLDGRHSSYNEQFF. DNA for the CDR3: TGTGCCAGCAGCTTAGATGGGAGACACAGCTCCTACAATGAGCAGTTCTTC.

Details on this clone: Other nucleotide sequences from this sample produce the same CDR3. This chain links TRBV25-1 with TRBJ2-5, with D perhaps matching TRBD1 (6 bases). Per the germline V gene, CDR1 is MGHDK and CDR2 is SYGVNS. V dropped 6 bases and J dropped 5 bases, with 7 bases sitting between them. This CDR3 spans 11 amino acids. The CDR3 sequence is CASRRGETQYF. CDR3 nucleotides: TGTGCCAGCAGGAGGGGGGAGACCCAGTACTTC.

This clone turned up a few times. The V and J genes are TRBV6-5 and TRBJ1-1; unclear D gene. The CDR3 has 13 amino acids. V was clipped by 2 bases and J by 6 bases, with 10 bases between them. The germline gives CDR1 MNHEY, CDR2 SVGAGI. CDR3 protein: CASSYRGKPEAFF. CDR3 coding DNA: TGTGCCAGCAGTTACCGAGGAAAACCTGAAGCTTTCTTT.

The CDR3 sequence is CAWGGGGHNEQYF. The CDR3, as DNA: TGTGCCTGGGGAGGTGGGGGTCACAACGAGCAGTACTTC. This rearrangement joins TRBV30 to TRBJ2-7; the D call may be TRBD1 or TRBD2 (5 bases each). There are 13 residues in the CDR3. Trimming cost V 5 bases and J 5 bases, with 16 bases left between them. In germline, CDR1 is GTSNPN, CDR2 SVGIG (reference sequence).

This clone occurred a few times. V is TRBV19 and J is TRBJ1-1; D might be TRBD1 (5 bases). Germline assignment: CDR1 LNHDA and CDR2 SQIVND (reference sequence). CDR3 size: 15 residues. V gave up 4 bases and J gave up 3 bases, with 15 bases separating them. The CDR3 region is CASSTHIRGHTEAFF. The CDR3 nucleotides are TGTGCCAGTAGTACTCATATACGGGGACACACTGAAGCTTTCTTT.

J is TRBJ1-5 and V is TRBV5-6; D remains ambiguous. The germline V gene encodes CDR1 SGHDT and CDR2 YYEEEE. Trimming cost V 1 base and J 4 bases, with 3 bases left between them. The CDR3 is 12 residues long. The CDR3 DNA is TGTGCCAGCAGCTTGTTAAATCAGCCCCAGCATTTT. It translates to CASSLLNQPQHF.

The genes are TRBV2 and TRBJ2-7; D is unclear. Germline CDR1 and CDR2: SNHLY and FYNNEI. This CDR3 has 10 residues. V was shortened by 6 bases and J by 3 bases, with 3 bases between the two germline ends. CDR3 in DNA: TGTGCCAGCAGAAACTACGAGCAGTACTTC. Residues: CASRNYEQYF.

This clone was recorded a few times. CDR3 region: CSVATWRQGIWEQYF. The CDR3 nucleotides are TGCAGCGTCGCAACCTGGAGGCAGGGGATCTGGGAGCAGTACTTC. V usage is TRBV29-1 and J usage is TRBJ2-7; perhaps TRBD1 as D (6 bases). With 6 bases removed from V and 7 bases from J, the gap between germline ends came to 25 bases. Germline lookup yields CDR1 SQVTM and CDR2 ANQGSEA. The CDR3 totals 15 residues.

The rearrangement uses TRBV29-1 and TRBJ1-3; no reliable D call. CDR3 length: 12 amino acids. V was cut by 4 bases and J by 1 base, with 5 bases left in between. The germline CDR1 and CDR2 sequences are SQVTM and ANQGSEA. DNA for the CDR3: TGCAGCGTTGTGTTATCTGGAAACACCATATATTTT. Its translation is CSVVLSGNTIYF. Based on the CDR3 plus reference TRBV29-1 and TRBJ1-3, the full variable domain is SAVISQKPSRDICQRGTSLTIQCQVDSQVTMMFWYRQQPGQSLTLIATANQGSEATYESGFVIDKFPISRPNLTFSTLTVSNMSPEDSSIYLCSVVLSGNTIYFGEGSWLTVV.

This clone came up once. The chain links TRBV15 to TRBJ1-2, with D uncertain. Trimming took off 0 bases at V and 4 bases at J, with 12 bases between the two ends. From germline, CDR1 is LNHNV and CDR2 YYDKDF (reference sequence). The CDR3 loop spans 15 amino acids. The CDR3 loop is CATSRDRGGTYGYTF. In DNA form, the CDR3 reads TGTGCCACCAGCAGAGATCGGGGAGGAACCTATGGCTACACCTTC. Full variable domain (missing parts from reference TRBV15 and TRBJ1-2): DAMVIQNPRYQVTQFGKPVTLSCSQTLNHNVMYWYQQKSSQAPKLLFHYYDKDFNNEADTPDNFQSRRPNTSFCFLDIRSPGLGDTAMYLCATSRDRGGTYGYTFGSGTRLTVV.

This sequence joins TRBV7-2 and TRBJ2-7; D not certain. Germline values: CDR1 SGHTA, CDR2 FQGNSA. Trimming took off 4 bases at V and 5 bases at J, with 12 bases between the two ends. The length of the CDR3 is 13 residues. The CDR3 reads CASSSTITHEQYF. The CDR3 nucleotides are TGTGCCAGCAGCTCCACCATTACGCACGAGCAGTACTTC.

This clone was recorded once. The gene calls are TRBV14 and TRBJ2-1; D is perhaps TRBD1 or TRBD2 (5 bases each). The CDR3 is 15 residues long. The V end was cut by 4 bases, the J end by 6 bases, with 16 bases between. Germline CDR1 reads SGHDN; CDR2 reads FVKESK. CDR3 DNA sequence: TGTGCCAGCAGCCGCCTAAGTGGGGGACCCAATGAGCAGTTCTTC. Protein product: CASSRLSGGPNEQFF.